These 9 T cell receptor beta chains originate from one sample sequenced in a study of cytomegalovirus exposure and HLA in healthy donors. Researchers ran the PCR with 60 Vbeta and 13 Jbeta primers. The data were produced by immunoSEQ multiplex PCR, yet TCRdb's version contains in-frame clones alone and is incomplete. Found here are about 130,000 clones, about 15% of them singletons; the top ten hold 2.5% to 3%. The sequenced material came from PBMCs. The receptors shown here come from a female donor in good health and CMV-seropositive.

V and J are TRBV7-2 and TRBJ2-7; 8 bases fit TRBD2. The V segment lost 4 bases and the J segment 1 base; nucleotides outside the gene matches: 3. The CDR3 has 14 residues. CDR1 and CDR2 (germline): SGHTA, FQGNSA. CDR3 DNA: TGTGCCAGCAGCTCAGTAGCGGGGTCCTACGAGCAGTACTTC. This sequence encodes CASSSVAGSYEQYF.

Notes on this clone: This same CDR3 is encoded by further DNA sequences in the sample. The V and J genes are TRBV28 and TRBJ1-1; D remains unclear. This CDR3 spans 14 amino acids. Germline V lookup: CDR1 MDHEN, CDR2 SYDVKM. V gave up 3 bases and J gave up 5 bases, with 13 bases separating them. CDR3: CASSFEVGGTEAFF. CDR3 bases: TGTGCCAGCAGTTTTGAAGTAGGAGGGACTGAAGCTTTCTTT.

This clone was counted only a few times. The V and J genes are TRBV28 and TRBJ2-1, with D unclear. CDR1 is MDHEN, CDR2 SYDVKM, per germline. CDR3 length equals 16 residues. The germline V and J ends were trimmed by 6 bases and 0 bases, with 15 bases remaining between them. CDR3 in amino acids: CASRSTSFFSYNEQFF. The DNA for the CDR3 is TGTGCCAGCAGGTCTACTTCCTTCTTCTCCTACAATGAGCAGTTCTTC.

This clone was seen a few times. The CDR3 sequence: CASSFLAGAYGYTF. CDR3 DNA sequence: TGTGCCAGCAGTTTTTTAGCAGGGGCCTATGGCTACACCTTC. This sequence joins TRBV28 and TRBJ1-2; D may be TRBD1 (6 bases). With 3 bases removed from V and 4 bases from J, the gap between germline ends came to 12 bases. From germline, CDR1 is MDHEN and CDR2 SYDVKM. The CDR3 is 14 residues long.

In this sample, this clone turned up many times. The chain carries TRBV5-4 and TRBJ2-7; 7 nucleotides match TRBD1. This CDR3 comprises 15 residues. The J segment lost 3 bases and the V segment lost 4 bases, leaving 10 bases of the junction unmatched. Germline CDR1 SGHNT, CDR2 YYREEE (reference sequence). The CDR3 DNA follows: TGTGCCAGCAGCGCCCGGGGCAGGGGGTACTACGAGCAGTACTTC. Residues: CASSARGRGYYEQYF.

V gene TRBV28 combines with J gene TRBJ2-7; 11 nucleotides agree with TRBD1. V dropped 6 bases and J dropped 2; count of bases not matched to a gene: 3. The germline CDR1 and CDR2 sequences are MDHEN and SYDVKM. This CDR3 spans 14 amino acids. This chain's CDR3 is CASRTDRGPYEQYF. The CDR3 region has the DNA TGTGCCAGCAGGACGGACAGGGGGCCCTACGAGCAGTACTTC.

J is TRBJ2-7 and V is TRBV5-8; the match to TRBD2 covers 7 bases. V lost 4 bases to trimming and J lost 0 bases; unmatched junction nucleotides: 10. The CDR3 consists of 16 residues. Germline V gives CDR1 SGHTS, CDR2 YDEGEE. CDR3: CASSPDGLDNSYEQYF. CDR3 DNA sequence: TGTGCCAGCAGCCCCGACGGACTAGACAACTCCTACGAGCAGTACTTC.

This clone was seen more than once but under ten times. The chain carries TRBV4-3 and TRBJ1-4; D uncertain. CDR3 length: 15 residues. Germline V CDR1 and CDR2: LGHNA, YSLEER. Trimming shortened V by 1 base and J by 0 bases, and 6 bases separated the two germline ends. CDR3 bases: TGCGCCAGCAGCCAAGTAACAGCAACTAATGAAAAACTGTTTTTT. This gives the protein CASSQVTATNEKLFF.

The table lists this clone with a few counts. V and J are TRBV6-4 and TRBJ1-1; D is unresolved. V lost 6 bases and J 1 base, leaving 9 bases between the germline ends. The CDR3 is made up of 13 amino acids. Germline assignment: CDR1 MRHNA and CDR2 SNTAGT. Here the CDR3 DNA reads TGTGCCAGCAGAGCGGACGGGAACACTGAAGCTTTCTTT. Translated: CASRADGNTEAFF.